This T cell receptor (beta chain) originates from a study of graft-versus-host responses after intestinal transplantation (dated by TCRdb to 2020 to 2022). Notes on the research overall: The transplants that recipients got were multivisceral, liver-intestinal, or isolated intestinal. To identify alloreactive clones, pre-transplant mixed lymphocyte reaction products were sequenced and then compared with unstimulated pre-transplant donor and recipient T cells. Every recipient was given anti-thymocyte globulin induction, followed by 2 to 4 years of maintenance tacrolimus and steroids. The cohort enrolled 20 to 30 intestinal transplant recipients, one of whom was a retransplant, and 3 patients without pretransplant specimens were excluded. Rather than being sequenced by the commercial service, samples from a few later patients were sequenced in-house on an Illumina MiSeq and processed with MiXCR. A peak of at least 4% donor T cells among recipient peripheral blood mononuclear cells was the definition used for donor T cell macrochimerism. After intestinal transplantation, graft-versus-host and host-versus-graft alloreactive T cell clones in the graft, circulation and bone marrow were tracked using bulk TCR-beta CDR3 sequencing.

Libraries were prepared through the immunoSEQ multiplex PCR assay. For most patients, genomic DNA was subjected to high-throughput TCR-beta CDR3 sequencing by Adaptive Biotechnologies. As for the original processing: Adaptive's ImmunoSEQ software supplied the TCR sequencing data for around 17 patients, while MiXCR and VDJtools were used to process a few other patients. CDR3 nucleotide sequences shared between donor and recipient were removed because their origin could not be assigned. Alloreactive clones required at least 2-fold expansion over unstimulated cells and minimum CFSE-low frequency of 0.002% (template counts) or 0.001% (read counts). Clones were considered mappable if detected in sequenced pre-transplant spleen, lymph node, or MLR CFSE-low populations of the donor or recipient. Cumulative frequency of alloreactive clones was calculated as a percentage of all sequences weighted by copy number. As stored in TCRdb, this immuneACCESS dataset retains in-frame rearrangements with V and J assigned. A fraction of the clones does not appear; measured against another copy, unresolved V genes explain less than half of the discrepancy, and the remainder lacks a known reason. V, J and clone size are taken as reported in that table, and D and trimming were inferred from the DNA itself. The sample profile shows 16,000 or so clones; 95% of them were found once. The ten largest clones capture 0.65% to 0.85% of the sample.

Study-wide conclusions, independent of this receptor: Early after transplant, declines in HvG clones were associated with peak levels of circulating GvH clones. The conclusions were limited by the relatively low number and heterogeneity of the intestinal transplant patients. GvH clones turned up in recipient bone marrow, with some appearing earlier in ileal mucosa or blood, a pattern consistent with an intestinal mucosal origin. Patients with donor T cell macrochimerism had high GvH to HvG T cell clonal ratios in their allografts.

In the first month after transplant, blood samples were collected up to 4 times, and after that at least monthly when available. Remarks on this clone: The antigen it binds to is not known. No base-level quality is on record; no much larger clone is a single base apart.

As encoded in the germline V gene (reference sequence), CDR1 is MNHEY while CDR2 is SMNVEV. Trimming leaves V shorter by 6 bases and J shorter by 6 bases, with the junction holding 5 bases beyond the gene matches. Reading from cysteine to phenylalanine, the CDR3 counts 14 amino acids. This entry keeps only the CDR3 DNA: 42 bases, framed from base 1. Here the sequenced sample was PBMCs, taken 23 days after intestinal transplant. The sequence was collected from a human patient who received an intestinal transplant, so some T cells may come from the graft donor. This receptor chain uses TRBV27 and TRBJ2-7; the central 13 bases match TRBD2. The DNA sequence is TGTGCCAGCAGCCCGGGACTAGCGGGATTCGAGCAGTACTTC. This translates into CASSPGLAGFEQYF.